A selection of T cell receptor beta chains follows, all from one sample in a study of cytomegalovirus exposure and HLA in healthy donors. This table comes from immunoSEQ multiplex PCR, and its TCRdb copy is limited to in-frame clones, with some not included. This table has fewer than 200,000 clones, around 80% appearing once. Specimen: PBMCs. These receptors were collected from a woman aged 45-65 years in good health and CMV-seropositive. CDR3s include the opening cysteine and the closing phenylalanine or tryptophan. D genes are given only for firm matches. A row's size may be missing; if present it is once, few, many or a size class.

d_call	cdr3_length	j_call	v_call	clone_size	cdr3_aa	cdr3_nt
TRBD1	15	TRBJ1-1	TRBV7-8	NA	CASSFRGGSGTEAFF	TGTGCCAGCAGCTTTAGAGGGGGCTCGGGGACTGAAGCTTTCTTT
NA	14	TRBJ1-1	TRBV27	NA	CASSLAGRGTEAFF	TGTGCCAGCAGCCTCGCTGGGCGCGGGACTGAAGCTTTCTTT
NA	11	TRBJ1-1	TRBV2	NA	CASSEASEAFF	TGTGCCAGCAGTGAAGCCTCTGAAGCTTTCTTT
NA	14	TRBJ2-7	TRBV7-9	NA	CASSLGGEVYEQYF	TGTGCCAGCAGCTTAGGGGGGGAAGTGTACGAGCAGTACTTC
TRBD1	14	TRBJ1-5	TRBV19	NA	CASGEGAAEGPQHF	TGTGCCAGTGGAGAGGGGGCCGCCGAGGGGCCCCAGCATTTT
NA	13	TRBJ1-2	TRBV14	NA	CASSPNVAYGYTF	TGTGCCAGCAGCCCAAACGTTGCGTATGGCTACACCTTC
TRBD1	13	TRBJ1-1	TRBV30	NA	CAWRQTPGQQAFF	TGTGCCTGGCGCCAAACGCCGGGACAGCAAGCTTTCTTT
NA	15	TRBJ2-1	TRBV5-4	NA	CASSLGGTQYNEQFF	TGTGCCAGCAGCTTGGGCGGGACGCAGTACAATGAGCAGTTCTTC
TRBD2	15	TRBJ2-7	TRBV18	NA	CASSLGTSGTYEQYF	TGTGCCAGCTCGTTAGGGACTAGCGGAACCTACGAGCAGTACTTC
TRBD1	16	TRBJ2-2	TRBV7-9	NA	CASSPQGQANTGELFF	TGTGCCAGCAGCCCCCAGGGACAGGCAAACACCGGGGAGCTGTTTTTT
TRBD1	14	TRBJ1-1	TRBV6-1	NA	CASSWDRVNTEAFF	TGTGCCAGCAGTTGGGACAGGGTGAACACTGAAGCTTTCTTT
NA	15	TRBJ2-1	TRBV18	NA	CASAPIADSYNEQFF	TGTGCCAGCGCGCCCATAGCGGATTCCTACAATGAGCAGTTCTTC
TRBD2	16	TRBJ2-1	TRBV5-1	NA	CASTFRRAGGSDEQFF	TGCGCCAGCACCTTCCGGCGGGCGGGGGGGTCCGATGAGCAGTTCTTC
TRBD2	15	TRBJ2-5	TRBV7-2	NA	CASSPVAGAPETQYF	TGTGCCAGCAGCCCTGTAGCGGGAGCCCCAGAGACCCAGTACTTC
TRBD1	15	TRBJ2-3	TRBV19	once	CASTKGQGRTDTQYF	TGTGCCAGTACCAAGGGACAGGGACGCACAGATACGCAGTATTTT
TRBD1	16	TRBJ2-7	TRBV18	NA	CASSPSLGTGGYEQYF	TGTGCCAGCTCACCCTCCTTGGGGACAGGGGGCTACGAGCAGTACTTC
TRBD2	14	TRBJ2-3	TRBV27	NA	CASSGGGSTDTQYF	TGTGCCAGCAGTGGCGGGGGGAGTACAGATACGCAGTATTTT
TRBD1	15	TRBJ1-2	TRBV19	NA	CASRAPGGTNYGYTF	TGTGCCAGTAGGGCTCCAGGGGGCACTAACTATGGCTACACCTTC
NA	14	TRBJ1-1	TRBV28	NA	CASRVTGGGTEAFF	TGTGCCAGCCGCGTAACCGGGGGGGGCACTGAAGCTTTCTTT
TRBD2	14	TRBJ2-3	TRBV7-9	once	CASSWTGGKDTQYF	TGTGCCAGCAGCTGGACGGGGGGGAAGGATACGCAGTATTTT
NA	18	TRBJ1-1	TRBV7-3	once	CASSLHGGEGGRGTEAFF	TGTGCCAGCAGTCTTCACGGGGGGGAAGGCGGCAGGGGCACTGAAGCTTTCTTT
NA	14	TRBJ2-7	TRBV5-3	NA	CARSYGLTYGEQYF	TGTGCCAGAAGCTACGGACTTACCTACGGCGAGCAGTACTTC
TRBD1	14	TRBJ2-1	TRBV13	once	CASSMYRGRNEQFF	TGTGCCAGCAGCATGTACAGGGGGAGGAATGAGCAGTTCTTC